The T cell receptor (beta chain) described here comes from a study of T cell responses to AZD1222 COVID-19 vaccine. Study information: Second-dose timings of about 4 or about 12 weeks were pooled.

V lost 2 bases and J lost 5, with 9 bases in between. Germline CDR1 and CDR2: SEHNR and FQNEAQ (reference sequence). The CDR3 is 13 amino acids. The assay was immunoSEQ multiplex PCR, and TCRdb's table has in-frame clones only and misses some. This table has about 56,000 clones, 80% to 90% appearing once. The TCR sequence derives from an adult in good health. The gene calls are TRBV7-9 and TRBJ2-5; D perhaps matches TRBD2 (5 bases). This material consisted of peripheral blood, taken on day 0 of AZD1222 vaccination. The CDR3 DNA sequence: TGTGCCAGCAGCTTACAACTAGGGGAGACCCAGTACTTC. It specifies CASSLQLGETQYF.